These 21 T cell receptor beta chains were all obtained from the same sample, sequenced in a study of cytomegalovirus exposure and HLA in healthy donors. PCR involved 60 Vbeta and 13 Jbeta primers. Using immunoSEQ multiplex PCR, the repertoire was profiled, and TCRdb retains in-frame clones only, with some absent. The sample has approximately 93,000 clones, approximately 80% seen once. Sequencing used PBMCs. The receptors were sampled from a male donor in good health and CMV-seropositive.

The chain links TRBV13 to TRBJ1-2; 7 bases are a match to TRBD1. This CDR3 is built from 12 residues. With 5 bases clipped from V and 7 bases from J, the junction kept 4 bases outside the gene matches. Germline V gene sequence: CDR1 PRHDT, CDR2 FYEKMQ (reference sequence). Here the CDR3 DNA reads TGTGCCAGCAGCCAGGGGGGAGGTGGCTACACCTTC. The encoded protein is CASSQGGGGYTF.

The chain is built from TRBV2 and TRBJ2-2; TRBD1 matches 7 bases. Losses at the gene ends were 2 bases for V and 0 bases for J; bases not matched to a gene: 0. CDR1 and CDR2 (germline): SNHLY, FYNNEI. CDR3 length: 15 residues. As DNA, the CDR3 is TGTGCCAGCAGTGAAACAGGGGCGAACACCGGGGAGCTGTTTTTT. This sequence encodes CASSETGANTGELFF.

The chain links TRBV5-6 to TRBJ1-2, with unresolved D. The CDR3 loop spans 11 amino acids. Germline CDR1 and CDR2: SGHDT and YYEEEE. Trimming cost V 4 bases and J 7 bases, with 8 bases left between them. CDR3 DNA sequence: TGTGCCAGCAGCACGGGTGGTGGCTACACCTTC. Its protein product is CASSTGGGYTF.

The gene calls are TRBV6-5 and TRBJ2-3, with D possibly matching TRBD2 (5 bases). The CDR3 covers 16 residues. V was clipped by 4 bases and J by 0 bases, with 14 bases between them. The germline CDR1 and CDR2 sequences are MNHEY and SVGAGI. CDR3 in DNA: TGTGCCAGCAGTTGGGCGGGCGGGTTGAGCACAGATACGCAGTATTTT. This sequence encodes CASSWAGGLSTDTQYF.

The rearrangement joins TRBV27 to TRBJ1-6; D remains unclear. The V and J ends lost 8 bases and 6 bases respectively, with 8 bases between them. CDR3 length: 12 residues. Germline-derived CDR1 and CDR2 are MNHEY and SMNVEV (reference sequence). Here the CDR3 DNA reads TGTGCCAGCCGGGTTACTAATTCACCCCTCCACTTT. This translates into CASRVTNSPLHF.

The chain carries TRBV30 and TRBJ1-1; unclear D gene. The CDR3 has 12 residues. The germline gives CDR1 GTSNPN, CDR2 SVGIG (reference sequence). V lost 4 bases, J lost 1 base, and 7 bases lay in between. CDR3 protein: CAWMFRNTEAFF. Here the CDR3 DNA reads TGTGCCTGGATGTTCAGGAACACTGAAGCTTTCTTT.

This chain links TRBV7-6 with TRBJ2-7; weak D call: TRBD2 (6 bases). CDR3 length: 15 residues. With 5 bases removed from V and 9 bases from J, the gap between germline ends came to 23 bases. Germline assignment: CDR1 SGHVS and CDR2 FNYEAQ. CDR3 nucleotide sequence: TGTGCCAGCAGCACCTCGACGGGGGTGGGGGTGAGGCAGTACTTC. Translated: CASSTSTGVGVRQYF.

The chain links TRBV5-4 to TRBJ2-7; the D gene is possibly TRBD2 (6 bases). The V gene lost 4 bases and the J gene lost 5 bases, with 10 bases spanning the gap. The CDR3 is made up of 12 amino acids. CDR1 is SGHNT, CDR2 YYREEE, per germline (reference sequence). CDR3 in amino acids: CASSTEGHEQYF. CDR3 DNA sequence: TGTGCCAGCAGCACGGAGGGCCACGAGCAGTACTTC.

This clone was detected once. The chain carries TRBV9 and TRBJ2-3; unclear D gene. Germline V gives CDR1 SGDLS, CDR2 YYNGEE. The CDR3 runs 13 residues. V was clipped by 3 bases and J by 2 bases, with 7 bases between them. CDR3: CASSDLYTDTQYF. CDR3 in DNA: TGTGCCAGCAGCGACTTATACACAGATACGCAGTATTTT.

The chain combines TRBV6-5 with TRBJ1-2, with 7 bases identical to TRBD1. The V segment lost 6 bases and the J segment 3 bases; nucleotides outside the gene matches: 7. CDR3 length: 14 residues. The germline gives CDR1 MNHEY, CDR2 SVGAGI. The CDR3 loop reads CASSRDSPHYGYTF. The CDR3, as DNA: TGTGCCAGCAGCCGGGACAGCCCCCACTATGGCTACACCTTC.

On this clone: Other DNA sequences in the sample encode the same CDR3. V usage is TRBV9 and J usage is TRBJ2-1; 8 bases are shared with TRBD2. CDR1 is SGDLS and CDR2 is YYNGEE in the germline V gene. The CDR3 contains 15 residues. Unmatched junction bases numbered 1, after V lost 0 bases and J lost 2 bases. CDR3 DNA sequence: TGTGCCAGCAGCGTAGGCGGGGGGACCTACAATGAGCAGTTCTTC. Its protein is CASSVGGGTYNEQFF.

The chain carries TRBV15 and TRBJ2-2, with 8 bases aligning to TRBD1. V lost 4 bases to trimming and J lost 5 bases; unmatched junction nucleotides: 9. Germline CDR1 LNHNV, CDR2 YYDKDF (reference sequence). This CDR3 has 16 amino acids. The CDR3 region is CATSIRQGSRTGELFF. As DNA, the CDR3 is TGTGCCACCAGCATCCGACAGGGGAGTAGGACCGGGGAGCTGTTTTTT.

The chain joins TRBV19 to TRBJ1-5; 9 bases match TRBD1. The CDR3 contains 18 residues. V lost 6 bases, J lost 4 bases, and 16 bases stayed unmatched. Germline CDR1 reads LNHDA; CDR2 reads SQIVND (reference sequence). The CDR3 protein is CASSIMIGPTGGNQPQHF. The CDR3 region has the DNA TGTGCCAGTAGCATCATGATCGGCCCGACAGGGGGTAATCAGCCCCAGCATTTT.

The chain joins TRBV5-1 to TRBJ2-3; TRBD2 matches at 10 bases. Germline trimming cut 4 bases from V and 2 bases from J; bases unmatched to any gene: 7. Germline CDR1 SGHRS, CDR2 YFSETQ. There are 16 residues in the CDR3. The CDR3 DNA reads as TGCGCCAGCAGCGCGGAACTAGCGGGAAACACAGATACGCAGTATTTT. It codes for CASSAELAGNTDTQYF.

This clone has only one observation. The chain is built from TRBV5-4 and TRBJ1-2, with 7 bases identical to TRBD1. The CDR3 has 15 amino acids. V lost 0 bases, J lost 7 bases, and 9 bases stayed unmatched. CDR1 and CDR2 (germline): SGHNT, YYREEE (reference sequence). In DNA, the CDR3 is TGTGCCAGCAGCTTGGTACAGACAGGGAATCGTGGCTACACCTTC. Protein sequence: CASSLVQTGNRGYTF.

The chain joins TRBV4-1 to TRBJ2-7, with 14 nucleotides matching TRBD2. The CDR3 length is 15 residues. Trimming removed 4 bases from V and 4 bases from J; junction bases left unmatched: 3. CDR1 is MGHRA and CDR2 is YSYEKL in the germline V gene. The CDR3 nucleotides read TGCGCCAGCAGCCGACTAGCGGGGGGGCCTTACGAGCAGTACTTC. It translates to CASSRLAGGPYEQYF.

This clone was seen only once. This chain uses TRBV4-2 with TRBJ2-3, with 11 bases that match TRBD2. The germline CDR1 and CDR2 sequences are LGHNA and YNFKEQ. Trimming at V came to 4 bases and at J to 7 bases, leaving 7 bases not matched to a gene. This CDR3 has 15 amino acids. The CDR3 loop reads CASSLLLAGENTQYF. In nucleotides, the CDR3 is TGTGCCAGCAGCCTACTACTAGCGGGGGAGAATACGCAGTATTTT.

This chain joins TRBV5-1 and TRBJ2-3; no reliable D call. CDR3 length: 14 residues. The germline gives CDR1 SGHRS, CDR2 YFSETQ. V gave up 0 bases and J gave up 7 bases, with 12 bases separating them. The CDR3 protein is CASSLEQLKNTQYF. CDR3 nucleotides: TGCGCCAGCAGCTTGGAACAGTTAAAAAATACGCAGTATTTT.

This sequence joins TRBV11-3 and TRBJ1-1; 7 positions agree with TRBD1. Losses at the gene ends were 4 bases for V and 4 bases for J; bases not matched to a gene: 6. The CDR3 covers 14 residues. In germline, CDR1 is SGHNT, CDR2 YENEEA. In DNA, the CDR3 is TGTGCCAGCAGCTACCCAGGGGGAGGCACTGAAGCTTTCTTT. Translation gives CASSYPGGGTEAFF.

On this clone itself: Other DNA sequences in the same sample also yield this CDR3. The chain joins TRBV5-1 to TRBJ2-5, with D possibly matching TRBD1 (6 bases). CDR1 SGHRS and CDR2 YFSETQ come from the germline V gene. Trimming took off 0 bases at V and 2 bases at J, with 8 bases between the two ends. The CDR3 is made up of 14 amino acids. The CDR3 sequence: CASSLGRGQETQYF. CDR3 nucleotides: TGCGCCAGCAGCTTGGGTAGGGGGCAAGAGACCCAGTACTTC.

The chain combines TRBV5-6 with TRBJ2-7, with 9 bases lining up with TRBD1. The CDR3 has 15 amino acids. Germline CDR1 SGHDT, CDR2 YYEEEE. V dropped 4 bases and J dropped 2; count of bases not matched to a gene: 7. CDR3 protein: CASSPLTGGTYEQYF. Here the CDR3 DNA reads TGTGCCAGCAGCCCGTTGACAGGGGGAACCTACGAGCAGTACTTC.